This record covers a single T cell receptor beta chain. The record originates from a study of blood T cell repertoires in COVID-19. Study in general: Samples taken during acute and convalescent COVID-19 were collected in the United States, Italy and Spain. T cells, B-cell-depleted T cells, or PBMCs supplied cDNA or gDNA.

The CDR3 runs 14 residues. V shed 11 bases and J shed 4 bases, with 20 bases lying between them. CDR1 is LNHDA and CDR2 is SQIVND in the germline V gene (reference sequence). In the authors' methods: Using reference gene primer amplification, nucleated cell counts were estimated. TCRdb's copy holds only in-frame clones and misses some; the assay was immunoSEQ multiplex PCR. D and trimming were read from the DNA, whereas the V and J calls and clone size are those reported in that table. The data hold 100,000 to 150,000 clones, with about 80% observed a single time. This receptor was obtained from a man in his fifties or sixties with acute or convalescent COVID-19. Sequences were obtained from peripheral blood. This chain links TRBV19 with TRBJ1-1; tentatively, D is TRBD1 (6 bases). The CDR3 region is CAAMPTGWVTEAFF. The CDR3 DNA sequence: TGTGCCGCTATGCCCACAGGGTGGGTCACTGAAGCTTTCTTT.